This entry describes one T cell receptor beta chain. Its antigen is unidentified. The data stem from a study of a mutant IDH1 vaccine in newly diagnosed glioma. The wider study: Treated patients, roughly 62% male and around 38% female, averaged about 40 years of age.

The method was immunoSEQ multiplex PCR; TCRdb's version includes in-frame clones alone and lacks a portion of them. The table shows under 75,000 clones, with 80% to 95% occurring only once. Findings and caveats of the study: Pseudoprogression appeared independent of alterations in top peripheral clonotypes.

Time point denoted: baseline, week 1 (first vaccination visit). The treatment: pre-vaccination baseline after standard-of-care therapy. This material consisted of PBMCs, taken from a glioma patient treated with radiotherapy, temozolomide or both. The sequence came from a man aged 50-59 years with glioma.

CDR3 sequence reads: CASSHRPLGTGDSPLHF. The CDR3 DNA sequence: TGTGCCAGCAGCCATCGCCCCCTAGGGACAGGGGATTCACCCCTCCACTTT. This chain links TRBV4-2 with TRBJ1-6; the match to TRBD1 covers 10 bases. Germline CDR1 reads LGHNA; CDR2 reads YNFKEQ. CDR3 length: 17 amino acids. The V segment lost 3 bases and the J segment 8 bases; nucleotides outside the gene matches: 10.